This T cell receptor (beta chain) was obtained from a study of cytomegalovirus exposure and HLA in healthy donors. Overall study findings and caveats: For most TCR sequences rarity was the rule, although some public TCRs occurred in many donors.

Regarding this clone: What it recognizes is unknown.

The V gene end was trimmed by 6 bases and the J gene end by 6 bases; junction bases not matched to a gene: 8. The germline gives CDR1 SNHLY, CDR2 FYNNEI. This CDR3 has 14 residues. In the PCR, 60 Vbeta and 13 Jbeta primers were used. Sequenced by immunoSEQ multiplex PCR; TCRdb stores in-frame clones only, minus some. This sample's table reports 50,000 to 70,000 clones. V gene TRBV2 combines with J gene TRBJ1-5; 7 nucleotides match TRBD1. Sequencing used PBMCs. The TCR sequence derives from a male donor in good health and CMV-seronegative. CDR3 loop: CASSAQGDRQPQHF. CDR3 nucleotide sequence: TGTGCCAGCAGCGCTCAGGGGGATCGTCAGCCCCAGCATTTT. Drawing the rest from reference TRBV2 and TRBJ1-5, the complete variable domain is EPEVTQTPSHQVTQMGQEVILRCVPISNHLYFYWYRQILGQKVEFLVSFYNNEISEKSEIFDDQFSVERPDGSNFTLKIRSTKLEDSAMYFCASSAQGDRQPQHFGDGTRLSIL.